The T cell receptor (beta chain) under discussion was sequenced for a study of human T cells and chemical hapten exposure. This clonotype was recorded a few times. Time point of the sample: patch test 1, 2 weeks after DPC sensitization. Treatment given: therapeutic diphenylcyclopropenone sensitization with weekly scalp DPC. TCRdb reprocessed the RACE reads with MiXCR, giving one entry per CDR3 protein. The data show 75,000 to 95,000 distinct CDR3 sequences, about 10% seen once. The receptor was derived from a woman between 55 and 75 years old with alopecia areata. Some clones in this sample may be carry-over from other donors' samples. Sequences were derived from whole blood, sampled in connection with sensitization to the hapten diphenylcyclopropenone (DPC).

CDR3 sequence: CSVGSSVVYGYTF. For the CDR3, the DNA is TGCAGCGTTGGTTCGTCGGTAGTCTATGGCTACACCTTC. This chain joins TRBV29-1 and TRBJ1-2; D not certain. The CDR3 extends over 13 amino acids. The V end was cut by 4 bases, the J end by 4 bases, with 13 bases between. The germline CDR1 and CDR2 sequences are SQVTM and ANQGSEA.